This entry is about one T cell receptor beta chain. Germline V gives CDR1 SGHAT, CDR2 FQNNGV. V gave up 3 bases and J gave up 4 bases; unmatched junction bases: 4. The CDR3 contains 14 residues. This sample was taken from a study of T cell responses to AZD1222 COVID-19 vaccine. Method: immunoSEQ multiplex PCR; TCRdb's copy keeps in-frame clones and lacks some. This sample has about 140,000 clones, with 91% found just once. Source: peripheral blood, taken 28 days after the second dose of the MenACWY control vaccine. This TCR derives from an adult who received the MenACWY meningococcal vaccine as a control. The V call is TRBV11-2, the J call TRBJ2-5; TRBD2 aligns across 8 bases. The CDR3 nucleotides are TGTGCCAGCAGCTTTAGCGGGATTCGAGAGACCCAGTACTTC. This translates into CASSFSGIRETQYF.